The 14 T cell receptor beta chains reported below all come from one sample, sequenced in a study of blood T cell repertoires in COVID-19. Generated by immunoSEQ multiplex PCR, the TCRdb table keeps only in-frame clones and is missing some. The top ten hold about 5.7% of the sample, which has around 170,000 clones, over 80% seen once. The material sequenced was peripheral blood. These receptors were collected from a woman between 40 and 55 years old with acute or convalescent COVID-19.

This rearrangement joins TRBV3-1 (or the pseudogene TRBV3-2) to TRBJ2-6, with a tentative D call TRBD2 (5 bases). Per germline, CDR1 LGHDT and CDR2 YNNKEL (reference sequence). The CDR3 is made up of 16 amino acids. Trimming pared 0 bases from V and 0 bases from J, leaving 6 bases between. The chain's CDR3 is CASSQDGGSGANVLTF. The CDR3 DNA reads TGTGCCAGCAGCCAAGACGGAGGCTCTGGGGCCAACGTCCTGACTTTC.

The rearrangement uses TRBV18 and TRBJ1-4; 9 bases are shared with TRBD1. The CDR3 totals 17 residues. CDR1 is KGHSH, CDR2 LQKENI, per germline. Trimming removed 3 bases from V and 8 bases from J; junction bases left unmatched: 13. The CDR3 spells CASSPGRGDRASEKLFF. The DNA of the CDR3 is TGTGCCAGCTCACCCGGTCGCGGGGACAGGGCATCGGAAAAACTGTTTTTT.

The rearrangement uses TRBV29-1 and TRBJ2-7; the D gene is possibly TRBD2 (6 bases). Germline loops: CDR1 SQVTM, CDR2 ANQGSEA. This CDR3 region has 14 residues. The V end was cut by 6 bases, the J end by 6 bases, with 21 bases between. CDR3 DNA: TGCAGCGTCGCCGGGTTAACCGCGGGGATCGAGCAGTACTTC. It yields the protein CSVAGLTAGIEQYF.

CDR3 amino acids: CASSILATPETQYF. CDR3 bases: TGTGCCAGCAGCATACTAGCTACCCCGGAGACCCAGTACTTC. This chain links TRBV11-2 with TRBJ2-5; perhaps TRBD2 as D (6 bases). Trimming pared 5 bases from V and 5 bases from J, leaving 15 bases between. The CDR3 contains 14 residues. Germline assignment: CDR1 SGHAT and CDR2 FQNNGV.

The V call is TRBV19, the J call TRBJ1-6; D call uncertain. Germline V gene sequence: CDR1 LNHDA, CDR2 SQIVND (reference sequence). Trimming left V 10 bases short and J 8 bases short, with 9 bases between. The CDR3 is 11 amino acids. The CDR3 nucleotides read TGTGCCACCGGTCCCCATTCACCCCTCCACTTT. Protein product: CATGPHSPLHF. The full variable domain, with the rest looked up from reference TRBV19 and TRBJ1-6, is DGGITQSPKYLFRKEGQNVTLSCEQNLNHDAMYWYRQDPGQGLRLIYYSQIVNDFQKGDIAEGYSVSREKKESFPLTVTSAQKNPTAFYLCATGPHSPLHFGNGTRLTVT.

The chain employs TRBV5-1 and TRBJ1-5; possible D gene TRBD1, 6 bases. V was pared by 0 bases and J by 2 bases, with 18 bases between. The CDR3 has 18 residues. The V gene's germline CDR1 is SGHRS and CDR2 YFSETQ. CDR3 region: CASSLVPGGLGGNQPQHF. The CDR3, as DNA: TGCGCCAGCAGCTTGGTCCCGGGGGGCCTGGGTGGCAATCAGCCCCAGCATTTT.

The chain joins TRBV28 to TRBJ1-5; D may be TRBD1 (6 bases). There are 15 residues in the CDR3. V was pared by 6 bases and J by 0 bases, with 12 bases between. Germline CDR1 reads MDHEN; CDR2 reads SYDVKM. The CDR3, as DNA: TGTGCCAGCAGAAGGACAGCATATAGCAATCAGCCCCAGCATTTT. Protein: CASRRTAYSNQPQHF.

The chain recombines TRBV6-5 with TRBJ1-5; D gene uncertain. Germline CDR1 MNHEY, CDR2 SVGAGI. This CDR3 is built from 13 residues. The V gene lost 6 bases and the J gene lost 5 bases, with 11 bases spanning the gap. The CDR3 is CASSQSFDQPQHF. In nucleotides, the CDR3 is TGTGCCAGCAGCCAGTCTTTCGATCAGCCCCAGCATTTT.

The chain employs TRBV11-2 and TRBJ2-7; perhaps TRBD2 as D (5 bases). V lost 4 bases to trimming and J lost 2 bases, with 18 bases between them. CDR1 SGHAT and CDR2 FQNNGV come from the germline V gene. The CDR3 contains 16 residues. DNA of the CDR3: TGTGCCAGCAGCTCGGACCTCGGGGTGTACGCCTACGAGCAGTACTTC. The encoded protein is CASSSDLGVYAYEQYF. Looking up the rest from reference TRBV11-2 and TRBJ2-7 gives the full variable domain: EAGVAQSPRYKIIEKRQSVAFWCNPISGHATLYWYQQILGQGPKLLIQFQNNGVVDDSQLPKDRFSAERLKGVDSTLKIQPAKLEDSAVYLCASSSDLGVYAYEQYFGPGTRLTVT.

The CDR3 protein is CASSATAYGSYGYTF. The CDR3 DNA is TGTGCCAGCAGCGCCACAGCCTACGGTAGCTATGGCTACACCTTC. The rearrangement links TRBV5-5 to TRBJ1-2; D remains ambiguous. The germline V and J ends were trimmed by 4 bases and 4 bases, with 17 bases remaining between them. The CDR3 totals 15 residues. CDR1 and CDR2 from the germline V gene are SGHKS and YYEKEE (reference sequence).

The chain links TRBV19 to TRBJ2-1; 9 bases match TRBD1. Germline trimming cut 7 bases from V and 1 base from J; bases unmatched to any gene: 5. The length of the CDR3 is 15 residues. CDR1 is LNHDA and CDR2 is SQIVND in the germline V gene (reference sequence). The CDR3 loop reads CASTKDRGSYNEQFF. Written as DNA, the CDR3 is TGTGCCAGTACCAAGGACAGGGGATCCTACAATGAGCAGTTCTTC.

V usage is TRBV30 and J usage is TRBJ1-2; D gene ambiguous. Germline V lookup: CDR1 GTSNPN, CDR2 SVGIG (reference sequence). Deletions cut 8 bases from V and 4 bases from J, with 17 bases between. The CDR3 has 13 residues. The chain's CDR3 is CAGYGSYSYGYTF. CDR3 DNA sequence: TGTGCCGGCTATGGCAGTTACAGCTATGGCTACACCTTC.

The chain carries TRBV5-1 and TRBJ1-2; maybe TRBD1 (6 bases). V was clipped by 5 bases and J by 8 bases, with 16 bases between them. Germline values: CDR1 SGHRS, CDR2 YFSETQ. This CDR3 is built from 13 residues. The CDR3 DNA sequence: TGCGCCAGCAGGCCGACAGGTCCTGAGGGCTACACCTTC. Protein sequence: CASRPTGPEGYTF.

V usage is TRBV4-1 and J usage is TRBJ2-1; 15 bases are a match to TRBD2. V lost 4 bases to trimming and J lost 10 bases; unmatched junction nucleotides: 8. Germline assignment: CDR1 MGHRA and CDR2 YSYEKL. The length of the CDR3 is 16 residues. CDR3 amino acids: CASSRQDGLAGGEQFF. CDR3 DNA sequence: TGCGCCAGCAGCCGACAAGACGGACTAGCGGGGGGGGAGCAGTTCTTC.